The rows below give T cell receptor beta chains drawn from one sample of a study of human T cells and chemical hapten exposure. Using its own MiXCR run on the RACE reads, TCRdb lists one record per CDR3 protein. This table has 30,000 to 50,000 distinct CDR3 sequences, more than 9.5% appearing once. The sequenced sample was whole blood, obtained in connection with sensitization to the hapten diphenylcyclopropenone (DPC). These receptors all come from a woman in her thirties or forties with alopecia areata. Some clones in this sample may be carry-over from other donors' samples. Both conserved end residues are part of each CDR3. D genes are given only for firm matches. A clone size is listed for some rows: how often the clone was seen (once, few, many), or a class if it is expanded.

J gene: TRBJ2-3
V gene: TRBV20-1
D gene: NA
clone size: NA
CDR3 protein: CSAQYRSGADTQYF
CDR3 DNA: TGCAGTGCCCAATACAGGTCGGGGGCAGATACGCAGTATTTT

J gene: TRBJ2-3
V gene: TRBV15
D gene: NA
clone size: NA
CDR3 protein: CATSRDGATDTQYF
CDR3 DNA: TGTGCCACCAGCAGAGATGGAGCCACAGATACGCAGTATTTT

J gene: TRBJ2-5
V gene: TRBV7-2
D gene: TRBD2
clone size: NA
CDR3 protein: CASSLAGTSGRAGETQYF
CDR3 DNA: TGTGCCAGCAGCTTAGCGGGAACAAGCGGGAGGGCCGGGGAGACCCAGTACTTC

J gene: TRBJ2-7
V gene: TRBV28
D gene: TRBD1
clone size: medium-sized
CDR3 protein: CASEHPGQAYEQYF
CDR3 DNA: TGTGCCAGCGAACATCCGGGACAGGCCTACGAGCAGTACTTC

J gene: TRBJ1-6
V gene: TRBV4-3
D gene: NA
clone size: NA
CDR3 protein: CASSQEGGSPLHF
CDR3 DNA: TGCGCCAGCAGCCAAGAGGGGGGATCACCCCTCCACTTT

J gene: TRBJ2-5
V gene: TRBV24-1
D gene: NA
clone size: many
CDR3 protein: CATSDSPAQETQYF
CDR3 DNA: TGTGCCACCAGTGATTCTCCAGCCCAAGAGACCCAGTACTTC

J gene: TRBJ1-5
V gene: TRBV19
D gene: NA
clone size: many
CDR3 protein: CASSISGQPQHF
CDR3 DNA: TGTGCCAGTAGTATATCGGGGCAGCCCCAGCATTTT

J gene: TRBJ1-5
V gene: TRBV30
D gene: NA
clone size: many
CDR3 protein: CACREGSQPQHF
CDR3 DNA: TGTGCCTGCCGCGAGGGGTCTCAGCCCCAGCATTTT

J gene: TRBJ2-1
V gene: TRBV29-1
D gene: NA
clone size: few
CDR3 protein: CSAASGDEQFF
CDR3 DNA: TGCAGCGCCGCCTCTGGAGATGAGCAGTTCTTC

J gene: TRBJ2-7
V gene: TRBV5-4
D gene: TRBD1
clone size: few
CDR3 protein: CASSLPTGYEQYF
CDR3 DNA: TGTGCCAGCAGCTTACCGACAGGGTACGAGCAGTACTTC

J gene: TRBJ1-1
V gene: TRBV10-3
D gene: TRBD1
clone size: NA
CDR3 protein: CAISDGGQLNTEAFF
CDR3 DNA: TGTGCCATCAGTGATGGGGGACAGCTGAACACTGAAGCTTTCTTT

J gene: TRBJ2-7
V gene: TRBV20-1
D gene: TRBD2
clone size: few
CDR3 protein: CSASSGSRPYSYEQYF
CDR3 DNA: TGCAGTGCCTCTAGCGGGAGTCGTCCTTACTCCTACGAGCAGTACTTC

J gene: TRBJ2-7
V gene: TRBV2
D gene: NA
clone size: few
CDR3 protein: CASSELGWGGTYEQYF
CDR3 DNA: TGTGCCAGCAGTGAATTAGGCTGGGGAGGCACCTACGAGCAGTACTTC

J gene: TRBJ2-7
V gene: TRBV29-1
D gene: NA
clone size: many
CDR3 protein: CSANDGYEQYF
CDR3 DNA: TGCAGCGCAAACGACGGGTACGAGCAGTACTTC

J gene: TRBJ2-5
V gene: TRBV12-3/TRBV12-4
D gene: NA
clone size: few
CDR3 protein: CASSFGHQETQYF
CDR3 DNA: TGTGCCAGCAGTTTCGGACACCAAGAGACCCAGTACTTC

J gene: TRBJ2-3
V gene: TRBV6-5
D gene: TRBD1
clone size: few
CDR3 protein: CASSRGQGIGDTQYF
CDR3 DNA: TGTGCCAGCAGCAGGGGACAGGGAATAGGAGATACGCAGTATTTT

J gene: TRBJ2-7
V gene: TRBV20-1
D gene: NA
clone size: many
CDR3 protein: CSARDYYEQYF
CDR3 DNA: TGCAGTGCTAGGGACTACTACGAGCAGTACTTC

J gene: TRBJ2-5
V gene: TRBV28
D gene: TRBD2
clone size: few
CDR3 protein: CASSLAGIKLETQYF
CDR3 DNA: TGTGCCAGCAGCCTAGCGGGGATCAAACTAGAGACCCAGTACTTC

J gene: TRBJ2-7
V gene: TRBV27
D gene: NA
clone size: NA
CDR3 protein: CASSLGGAREQYF
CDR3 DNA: TGTGCCAGCAGTTTAGGGGGGGCGAGGGAGCAGTACTTC

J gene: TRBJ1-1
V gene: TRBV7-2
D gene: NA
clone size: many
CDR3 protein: CASSRGRENTEAFF
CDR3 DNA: TGTGCCAGCAGCCGAGGCCGGGAGAACACTGAAGCTTTCTTT

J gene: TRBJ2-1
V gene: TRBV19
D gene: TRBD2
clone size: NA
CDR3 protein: CASSSRAAGEVEQFF
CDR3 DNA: TGTGCCAGTAGTAGCAGGGCTGCGGGGGAGGTTGAGCAGTTCTTC

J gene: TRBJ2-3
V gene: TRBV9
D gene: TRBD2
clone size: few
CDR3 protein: CASSVDRAGADTQYF
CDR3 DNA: TGTGCCAGCAGCGTAGATCGAGCGGGAGCGGATACGCAGTATTTT

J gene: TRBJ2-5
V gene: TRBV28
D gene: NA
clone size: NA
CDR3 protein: CASRWTLGETQYF
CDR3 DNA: TGTGCCAGCAGATGGACTTTAGGTGAGACCCAGTACTTC

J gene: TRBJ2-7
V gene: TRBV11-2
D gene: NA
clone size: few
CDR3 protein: CASSLGPRGYEQYF
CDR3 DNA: TGTGCCAGCAGCTTAGGGCCGCGGGGTTACGAGCAGTACTTC

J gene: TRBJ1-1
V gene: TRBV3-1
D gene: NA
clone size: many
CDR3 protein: CASSQVGTSDTEAFF
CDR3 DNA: TGTGCCAGCAGCCAAGTTGGGACATCCGACACTGAAGCTTTCTTT

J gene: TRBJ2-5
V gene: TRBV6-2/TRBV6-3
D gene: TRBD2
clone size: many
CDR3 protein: CASGDSGGQETQYF
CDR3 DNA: TGTGCCAGCGGGGATAGCGGGGGACAAGAGACCCAGTACTTC

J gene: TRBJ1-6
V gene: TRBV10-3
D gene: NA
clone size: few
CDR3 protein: CAISESKAGVNSPLHF
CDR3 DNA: TGTGCCATCAGTGAGTCGAAAGCTGGGGTCAATTCACCCCTCCACTTT

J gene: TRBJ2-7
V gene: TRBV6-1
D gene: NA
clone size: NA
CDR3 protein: CASSSTSYEQYF
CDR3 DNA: TGTGCCAGCAGTTCCACTTCCTACGAGCAGTACTTC

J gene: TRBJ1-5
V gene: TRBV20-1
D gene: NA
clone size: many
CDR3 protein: CSARGFTTGADDQPQHF
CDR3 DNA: TGCAGTGCTAGAGGCTTTACGACCGGGGCCGACGATCAGCCCCAGCATTTT

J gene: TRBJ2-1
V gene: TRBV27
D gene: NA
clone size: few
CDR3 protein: CASSLANEQFF
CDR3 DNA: TGTGCCAGCAGTTTAGCGAATGAGCAGTTCTTC

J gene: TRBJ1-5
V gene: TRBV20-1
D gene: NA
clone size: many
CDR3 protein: CSASGGQGKQPQHF
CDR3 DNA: TGCAGTGCTAGCGGCGGGCAGGGGAAACAGCCCCAGCATTTT

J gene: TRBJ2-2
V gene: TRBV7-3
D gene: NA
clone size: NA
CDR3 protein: CASSLIGSLSGELFF
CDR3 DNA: TGTGCCAGCAGCTTAATCGGAAGCCTCTCCGGGGAGCTGTTTTTT